This record concerns one T cell receptor (beta chain) sequence. Its specificity is not known. Using a J-beta primer mix together with a sample-barcoded 5' primer, a second PCR was run for roughly 7 to 11 cycles. TCRdb re-derived calls from the 5' RACE reads in MiXCR, one entry per CDR3 protein. Of 1.6 million or so distinct CDR3 sequences detected, roughly 32% appear once; the ten largest clones hold 11%. This entry belongs to a study of blood T cells in healthy people across ages. Study conclusions and caveats: Since the PBMCs were unsorted, naive and antigen-experienced cells could not be conclusively compared. Lack of knowledge of donor CMV status possibly confounded expanded clonotype changes.

The amount of total RNA extracted per sample was at least 6 micrograms. CDR3 size: 15 residues. The V and J ends lost 5 bases and 4 bases respectively, with 15 bases between them. CDR1 SGHVS and CDR2 FQNEAQ come from the germline V gene. The sequenced material came from blood. This sequence was found in a woman aged 25 to 39 in good health. The chain uses TRBV7-8 and TRBJ1-5; D not certain. The CDR3 here is CASSPRDGRNQPQHF. For the CDR3, the DNA is TGTGCCAGCAGCCCTAGAGACGGGAGAAATCAGCCCCAGCATTTT.